Listed here are 30 T cell receptor beta chains from one sample, sequenced in a study of T cell responses to AZD1222 COVID-19 vaccine. The data were produced by immunoSEQ multiplex PCR, yet TCRdb's version contains in-frame clones alone and is incomplete. The profile shows 150,000 to 200,000 clones, 85% to 90% of them singletons. The starting material was peripheral blood, obtained on day 0 of MenACWY control vaccination. The origin of the receptors is an adult in good health.

In its sample, this clone was seen once. The chain combines TRBV24-1 with TRBJ2-7; D gene unclear. There are 13 residues in the CDR3. V was shortened by 0 bases and J by 3 bases, with 5 bases between the two germline ends. The V gene's germline CDR1 is KGHDR and CDR2 SFDVKD. The CDR3 DNA is TGTGCCACCAGTGATTTGAACAGCTACGAGCAGTACTTC. This gives the protein CATSDLNSYEQYF.

This clone showed up just a few times. Other DNA sequences in this specimen translate into the identical CDR3. This chain connects TRBV11-2 to TRBJ1-5, with no clear D. V lost 2 bases, J lost 0 bases, and 2 bases lay in between. The CDR3 sequence is 13 residues long. Germline CDR1 SGHAT, CDR2 FQNNGV. The CDR3 here is CASSLTSNQPQHF. CDR3 sequence (DNA): TGTGCCAGCAGCTTAACTAGCAATCAGCCCCAGCATTTT.

The rearrangement joins TRBV7-9 to TRBJ2-5; D assignment may be TRBD1 or TRBD2 (5 bases each). Germline CDR1 SEHNR, CDR2 FQNEAQ (reference sequence). This CDR3 has 16 residues. The germline V and J ends were trimmed by 5 bases and 5 bases, with 21 bases remaining between them. The CDR3 DNA follows: TGTGCCAGCAGCAAGAAGGGTTTGGGGTGGGGGGAGACCCAGTACTTC. Amino acids: CASSKKGLGWGETQYF.

The chain joins TRBV27 to TRBJ2-4; TRBD2 matches at 7 bases. Germline-derived CDR1 and CDR2 are MNHEY and SMNVEV (reference sequence). The CDR3 contains 14 residues. Germline trimming cut 10 bases from V and 1 base from J; bases unmatched to any gene: 7. The CDR3 DNA reads as TGTGCCACCCGACTGGGAGGGGCCAAAAACATTCAGTACTTC. Protein sequence: CATRLGGAKNIQYF.

The chain recombines TRBV28 with TRBJ2-5; 10 nucleotides align to TRBD1. This CDR3 has 15 amino acids. With V trimmed by 5 bases and J by 4 bases, 7 bases remained unmatched. The germline V gene has CDR1 MDHEN and CDR2 SYDVKM. This CDR3 is CASSQGQGTAETQYF. The CDR3 coding sequence is TGTGCCAGCAGTCAGGGACAGGGGACTGCAGAGACCCAGTACTTC.

The chain joins TRBV29-1 to TRBJ2-3; D gene uncertain. Between the trimmed V and J ends, which lost 4 bases and 3 bases, there was a span of 5 bases. Germline V CDR1 and CDR2: SQVTM, ANQGSEA. The CDR3 covers 11 residues. CDR3 DNA: TGCAGCGTTGCCCCGACAGATACGCAGTATTTT. It translates to CSVAPTDTQYF.

With regard to this clone: A much larger clone differs by one base, so this may be a read error. The chain links TRBV6-5 to TRBJ1-1, with D perhaps TRBD1 (5 bases). This CDR3 has 13 amino acids. V lost 6 bases, J lost 3 bases, and 11 bases lay in between. Germline V CDR1 and CDR2: MNHEY, SVGAGI. The CDR3 protein is CASSPGADTEAFF. The CDR3 bases are TGTGCCAGCAGCCCCGGGGCGGACACTGAAGCTTTCTTT.

This clone was seen only once. The chain recombines TRBV18 with TRBJ1-1, with TRBD1 identical over 10 bases. Germline assignment: CDR1 KGHSH and CDR2 LQKENI. J lost 4 bases, V lost 2 bases, and 4 bases had no gene match. This CDR3 has 15 amino acids. In nucleotides, the CDR3 is TGTGCCAGCTCACCAGGGACAGGGGAATCCACTGAAGCTTTCTTT. Protein: CASSPGTGESTEAFF.

The chain recombines TRBV28 with TRBJ1-2; 7 nucleotides line up with TRBD1. After removal of 5 bases from V and 0 bases from J, the junction contained 3 bases not matched to a gene. CDR3 length: 14 residues. Germline values: CDR1 MDHEN, CDR2 SYDVKM. The chain's CDR3 is CASSGGGSNYGYTF. DNA of the CDR3: TGTGCCAGCAGTGGAGGGGGCTCTAACTATGGCTACACCTTC.

This clone showed up just a few times. The V call is TRBV4-2, the J call TRBJ1-2; D perhaps matches TRBD1 (6 bases). The CDR3 extends over 17 amino acids. The V and J ends lost 2 bases and 3 bases respectively, with 19 bases between them. The germline gives CDR1 LGHNA, CDR2 YNFKEQ. In DNA, the CDR3 is TGTGCCAGCAGCCAATTGGCCGGCGGACAGAGCTACTATGGCTACACCTTC. It specifies CASSQLAGGQSYYGYTF.

The chain recombines TRBV11-2 with TRBJ2-3; TRBD2 matches at 7 bases. This CDR3 is built from 16 residues. CDR1 SGHAT and CDR2 FQNNGV come from the germline V gene. V gave up 6 bases and J gave up 7 bases; unmatched junction bases: 16. The DNA of the CDR3 is TGTGCCAGCAGACCACTGGCGGGAGCCAATTCTTATACGCAGTATTTT. The encoded protein is CASRPLAGANSYTQYF. Full variable domain (remainder filled in from reference TRBV11-2 and TRBJ2-3): EAGVAQSPRYKIIEKRQSVAFWCNPISGHATLYWYQQILGQGPKLLIQFQNNGVVDDSQLPKDRFSAERLKGVDSTLKIQPAKLEDSAVYLCASRPLAGANSYTQYFGPGTRLTVL.

This CDR3 reads CASSYVGEQFF. In nucleotides, the CDR3 is TGTGCCAGCAGTTATGTGGGTGAGCAGTTCTTC. This chain connects TRBV6-5 to TRBJ2-1; D call uncertain. This CDR3 is built from 11 residues. Germline CDR1 reads MNHEY; CDR2 reads SVGAGI. Deletions cut 3 bases from V and 9 bases from J, with 6 bases between.

For this clone: A junction boundary mismatches the germline segment, possibly from a read error. This rearrangement joins TRBV7-2 to TRBJ2-5, with 8 bases aligning to TRBD2. Germline CDR1 and CDR2: SGHTA and FQGNSA. The CDR3 loop spans 15 amino acids. CDR3 sequence (DNA): TGTGCCAGCAACTTAGCGGGGACGTACCAAGAGACCCAGTACTTC. Amino acid sequence: CASNLAGTYQETQYF. Together with reference TRBV7-2 and TRBJ2-5, the CDR3 gives the full variable domain: GAGVSQSPSNKVTEKGKDVELRCDPISGHTALYWYRQSLGQGLEFLIYFQGNSAPDKSGLPSDRFSAERTGGSVSTLTIQRTQQEDSAVYLCASNLAGTYQETQYFGPGTRLLVL.

This clone appeared a single time. The chain carries TRBV12-5 and TRBJ2-1; TRBD2 is a possible D gene (6 bases). Trimming took off 6 bases at V and 4 bases at J, with 10 bases between the two ends. This CDR3 has 13 residues. CDR1 LGHNT and CDR2 FRNRAP come from the germline V gene. This chain's CDR3 is CASGAGTYNEQFF. The CDR3 nucleotides read TGTGCTAGTGGCGCAGGGACTTACAATGAGCAGTTCTTC.

This rearrangement joins TRBV18 to TRBJ1-1; possible D gene TRBD1, 6 bases. The V and J ends lost 6 bases and 4 bases respectively, with 12 bases between them. The length of the CDR3 is 13 residues. The germline CDR1 and CDR2 sequences are KGHSH and LQKENI. The CDR3 DNA reads as TGTGCCAGCTCCGAAGGGGGGAGCACTGAAGCTTTCTTT. Amino acid sequence: CASSEGGSTEAFF.

The chain carries TRBV29-1 and TRBJ2-3; 9 nucleotides align to TRBD1. The germline V gene encodes CDR1 SQVTM and CDR2 ANQGSEA. The CDR3 spans 13 residues. With V trimmed by 4 bases and J by 2 bases, 1 base remained unmatched. CDR3 coding DNA: TGCAGCGTTGGGACAGGGGCCACAGATACGCAGTATTTT. Translated, it gives CSVGTGATDTQYF.

The V and J genes are TRBV9 and TRBJ2-7; tentative D call: TRBD1 (6 bases). The germline V and J ends were trimmed by 0 bases and 3 bases, with 13 bases remaining between them. The CDR3 is made up of 15 amino acids. Germline V gene sequence: CDR1 SGDLS, CDR2 YYNGEE. The CDR3, as DNA: TGTGCCAGCAGCGTAGGGGACACAATAAACTACGAGCAGTACTTC. Residues: CASSVGDTINYEQYF.

The V and J genes are TRBV19 and TRBJ1-2, with 10 bases fitting TRBD1. This CDR3 has 16 residues. V gave up 6 bases and J gave up 5 bases; unmatched junction bases: 12. Germline V gene data show CDR1 as LNHDA and CDR2 as SQIVND (reference sequence). The CDR3 nucleotides read TGTGCCAGTAGCGCGGCCGGGACAGGGGCGGGGTATGGCTACACCTTC. Its protein product is CASSAAGTGAGYGYTF.

The V gene is TRBV7-3, the J gene TRBJ2-7; D is unclear. This CDR3 has 13 residues. Germline V lookup: CDR1 SGHTA, CDR2 FQGTGA. Between the trimmed V and J ends, which lost 8 bases and 5 bases, there was a span of 16 bases. The CDR3 nucleotides are TGTGCCAGCGGATGGGCCCCAAAGGACGAGCAGTACTTC. Translated, it gives CASGWAPKDEQYF.

The genes are TRBV11-1 and TRBJ2-7; weak D call: TRBD1 (6 bases). This CDR3 has 14 residues. Germline V CDR1 and CDR2: SGHAT, FQDESV (reference sequence). V dropped 5 bases and J dropped 0 bases, with 11 bases sitting between them. The CDR3 region is CASSRGQTSYEQYF. The CDR3 nucleotides are TGTGCCAGCAGCAGAGGACAGACCTCCTACGAGCAGTACTTC. The entire variable domain, with the rest obtained from reference TRBV11-1 and TRBJ2-7, is as follows: EAEVAQSPRYKITEKSQAVAFWCDPISGHATLYWYRQILGQGPELLVQFQDESVVDDSQLPKDRFSAERLKGVDSTLKIQPAELGDSAMYLCASSRGQTSYEQYFGPGTRLTVT.

The chain joins TRBV4-2 to TRBJ1-2, with 8 bases fitting TRBD1. V lost 3 bases to trimming and J lost 2 bases; unmatched junction nucleotides: 8. There are 16 residues in the CDR3. Germline loops: CDR1 LGHNA, CDR2 YNFKEQ. The DNA of the CDR3 is TGTGCCAGCAGCCATTCGGGACAGGCCTCGAACTATGGCTACACCTTC. The encoded protein is CASSHSGQASNYGYTF.

The chain recombines TRBV10-2 with TRBJ2-3; 9 nucleotides match TRBD2. The CDR3 sequence is 14 residues long. Trimming at V came to 5 bases and at J to 4 bases, leaving 4 bases not matched to a gene. Germline V gene sequence: CDR1 WSHSY, CDR2 SAAADI. CDR3: CASSFAGGADTQYF. The DNA for the CDR3 is TGCGCCAGCAGTTTCGCGGGGGGGGCAGATACGCAGTATTTT.

This clone has just a few counts. The CDR3 region has the DNA TGTGCCAGCAGTGGAATAAACGAGGGCACCGGGGAGCTGTTTTTT. This sequence encodes CASSGINEGTGELFF. The rearrangement uses TRBV27 and TRBJ2-2; possible D gene TRBD2, 5 bases. This CDR3 has 15 residues. Germline V gives CDR1 MNHEY, CDR2 SMNVEV (reference sequence). The V end was cut by 5 bases, the J end by 4 bases, with 14 bases between.

The rearrangement links TRBV19 to TRBJ1-5; TRBD1 is a possible D gene (6 bases). The ends were cut back, 4 bases at V and 4 bases at J, with 17 bases in the middle. Germline values: CDR1 LNHDA, CDR2 SQIVND (reference sequence). The length of the CDR3 is 16 residues. The CDR3 DNA follows: TGTGCCAGTAGTAGTACAGGGCTAGTATGGAATCAGCCCCAGCATTTT. Translating it yields CASSSTGLVWNQPQHF.

The V call is TRBV7-9, the J call TRBJ2-1, with 9 bases fitting TRBD1. Germline V lookup: CDR1 SEHNR, CDR2 FQNEAQ (reference sequence). V was clipped by 5 bases and J by 4 bases; unmatched bases: 3. The CDR3 sequence is 14 residues long. DNA of the CDR3: TGTGCCAGCAGCCCCGGGACAGGGTACAATGAGCAGTTCTTC. Its translation is CASSPGTGYNEQFF.

The chain uses TRBV6-1 and TRBJ2-7, with D possibly matching TRBD1 (5 bases). Germline values: CDR1 MNHNS, CDR2 SASEGT. V lost 1 base, J lost 2 bases, and 12 bases lay in between. The CDR3 runs to 15 residues. The CDR3 sequence is CASSEGMGPTYEQYF. CDR3 coding DNA: TGTGCCAGCAGTGAAGGAATGGGGCCAACCTACGAGCAGTACTTC.

The gene calls are TRBV4-2 and TRBJ1-2, with D possibly being TRBD1 (6 bases). CDR1 is LGHNA, CDR2 YNFKEQ, per germline. V lost 0 bases, J lost 3 bases, and 14 bases lay in between. The length of the CDR3 is 16 residues. Here the CDR3 DNA reads TGTGCCAGCAGCCAAGAAGTTTCGGCAGGGGACTATGGCTACACCTTC. Protein product: CASSQEVSAGDYGYTF.

With respect to this clone: The identical CDR3 is also encoded by other nucleotide sequences in the sample. The rearrangement links TRBV9 to TRBJ2-3; weak D call: TRBD2 (6 bases). The CDR3 contains 15 residues. Trimming stripped 0 bases from V and 0 bases from J, with 8 bases between. Germline CDR1 reads SGDLS; CDR2 reads YYNGEE. The CDR3 nucleotides read TGTGCCAGCAGCGTAGGAACTAGCAGCACAGATACGCAGTATTTT. Residues: CASSVGTSSTDTQYF. Combining the CDR3 with reference TRBV9 and TRBJ2-3 gives the whole variable domain DSGVTQTPKHLITATGQRVTLRCSPRSGDLSVYWYQQSLDQGLQFLIQYYNGEERAKGNILERFSAQQFPDLHSELNLSSLELGDSALYFCASSVGTSSTDTQYFGPGTRLTVL.

The chain employs TRBV23-1 and TRBJ2-2; 8 bases align to TRBD1. TRBV23-1 falls under the ORF class, with uncertain function. CDR3 size: 16 residues. V lost 3 bases and J lost 3; bases outside the gene matches: 6. The CDR3 spells CASSHTDRGYTGELFF. The CDR3 bases are TGCGCCAGCAGTCACACAGACAGGGGATACACCGGGGAGCTGTTTTTT.

The chain combines TRBV2 with TRBJ1-1; 8 bases match TRBD1. With V trimmed by 3 bases and J by 0 bases, 0 bases remained unmatched. Germline V CDR1 and CDR2: SNHLY, FYNNEI. CDR3 size: 14 residues. CDR3 bases: TGTGCCAGCAGTGAGGACAGGGTGAACACTGAAGCTTTCTTT. It specifies CASSEDRVNTEAFF.